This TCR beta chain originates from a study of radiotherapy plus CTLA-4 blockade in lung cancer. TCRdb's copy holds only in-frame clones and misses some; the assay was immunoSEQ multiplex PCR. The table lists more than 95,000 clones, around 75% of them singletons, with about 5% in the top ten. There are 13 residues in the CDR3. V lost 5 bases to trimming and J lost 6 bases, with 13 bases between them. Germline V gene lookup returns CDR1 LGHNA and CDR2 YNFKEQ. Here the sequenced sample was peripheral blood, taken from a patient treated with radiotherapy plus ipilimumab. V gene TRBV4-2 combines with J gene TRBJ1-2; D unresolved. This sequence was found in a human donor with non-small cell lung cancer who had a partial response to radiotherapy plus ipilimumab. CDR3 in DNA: TGTGCCAGCAGCTTCGCAACCCGAGATGGCTACACCTTC. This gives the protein CASSFATRDGYTF.